The clone carrying this T cell receptor (beta chain) came up a few times. Reverse transcribing all isolated RNA meant expressed TCRB transcripts were sequenced. The table came from immunoSEQ multiplex PCR; TCRdb's copy has only in-frame clones and leaves some out. The table lists around 140,000 clones, 9% to 10% of them singletons, with nearly 0.65% in the top ten. This sample was included in a study of beta chain features in type 1 diabetes. The sequence was obtained from a woman aged 40 to 50 in good health. The sample was central memory CD4+ T cells from blood.

The CDR3 is CASSLGGTGGPQETQYF. CDR3 bases: TGTGCCAGCAGCTTGGGGGGAACGGGGGGGCCCCAAGAGACCCAGTACTTC. The chain is built from TRBV5-4 and TRBJ2-5; 8 positions agree with TRBD2. From germline, CDR1 is SGHNT and CDR2 YYREEE (reference sequence). The CDR3 contains 17 residues. J lost 1 base, V lost 0 bases, and 8 bases had no gene match.